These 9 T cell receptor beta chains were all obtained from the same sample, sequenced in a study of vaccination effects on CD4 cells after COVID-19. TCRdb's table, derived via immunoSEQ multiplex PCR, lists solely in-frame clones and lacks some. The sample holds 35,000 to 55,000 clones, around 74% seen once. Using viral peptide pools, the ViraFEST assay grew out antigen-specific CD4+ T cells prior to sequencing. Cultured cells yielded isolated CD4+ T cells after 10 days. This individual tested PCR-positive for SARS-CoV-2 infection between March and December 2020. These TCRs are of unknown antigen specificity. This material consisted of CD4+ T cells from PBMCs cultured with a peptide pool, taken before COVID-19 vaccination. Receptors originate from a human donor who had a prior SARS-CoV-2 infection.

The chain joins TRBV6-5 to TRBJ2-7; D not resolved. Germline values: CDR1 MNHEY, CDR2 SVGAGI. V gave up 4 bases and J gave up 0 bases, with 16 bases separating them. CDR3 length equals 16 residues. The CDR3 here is CASSWSLKSSSYEQYF. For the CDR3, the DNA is TGTGCCAGCAGTTGGTCGCTGAAGAGTTCCTCCTACGAGCAGTACTTC.

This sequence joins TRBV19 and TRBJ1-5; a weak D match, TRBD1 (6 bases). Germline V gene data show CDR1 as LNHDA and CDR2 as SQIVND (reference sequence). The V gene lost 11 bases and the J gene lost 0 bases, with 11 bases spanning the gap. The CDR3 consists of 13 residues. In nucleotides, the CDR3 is TGTGCCGGGGGGGGCAGTAGCAATCAGCCCCAGCATTTT. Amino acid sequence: CAGGGSSNQPQHF.

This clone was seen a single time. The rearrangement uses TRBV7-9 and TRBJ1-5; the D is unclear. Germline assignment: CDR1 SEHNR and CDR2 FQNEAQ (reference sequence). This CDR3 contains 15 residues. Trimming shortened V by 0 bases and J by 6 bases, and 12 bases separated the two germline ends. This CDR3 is CASSLAWEGAQPQHF. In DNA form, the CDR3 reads TGTGCCAGCAGCTTAGCGTGGGAGGGAGCTCAGCCCCAGCATTTT.

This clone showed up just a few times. CDR3 loop: CAWSEGLEGEAFF. In DNA form, the CDR3 reads TGTGCCTGGAGTGAGGGCCTCGAGGGTGAAGCTTTCTTT. V usage is TRBV30 and J usage is TRBJ1-1; D is ambiguous. This CDR3 is built from 13 residues. Germline CDR1 is GTSNPN and CDR2 is SVGIG (reference sequence). Between the trimmed V and J ends, which lost 1 base and 7 bases, there was a span of 13 bases.

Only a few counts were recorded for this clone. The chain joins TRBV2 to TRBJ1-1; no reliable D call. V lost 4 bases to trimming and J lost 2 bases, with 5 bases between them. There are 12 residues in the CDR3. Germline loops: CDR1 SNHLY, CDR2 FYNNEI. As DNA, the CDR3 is TGTGCCAGCAGTGGCAGAAACACTGAAGCTTTCTTT. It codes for CASSGRNTEAFF.

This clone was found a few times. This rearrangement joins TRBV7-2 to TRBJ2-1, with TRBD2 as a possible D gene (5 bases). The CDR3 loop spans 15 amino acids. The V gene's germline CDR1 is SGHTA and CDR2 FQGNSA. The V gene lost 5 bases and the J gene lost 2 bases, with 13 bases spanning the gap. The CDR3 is CASSLDYTTYNEQFF. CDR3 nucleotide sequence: TGTGCCAGCAGCCTCGACTATACCACCTACAATGAGCAGTTCTTC.

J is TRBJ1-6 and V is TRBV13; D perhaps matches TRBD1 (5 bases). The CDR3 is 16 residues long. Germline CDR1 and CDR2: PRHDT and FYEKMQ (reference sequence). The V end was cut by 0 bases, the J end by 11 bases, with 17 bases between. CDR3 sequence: CASSLGGRASETPLHF. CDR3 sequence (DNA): TGTGCCAGCAGCTTAGGCGGCAGGGCCTCGGAGACACCCCTCCACTTT.

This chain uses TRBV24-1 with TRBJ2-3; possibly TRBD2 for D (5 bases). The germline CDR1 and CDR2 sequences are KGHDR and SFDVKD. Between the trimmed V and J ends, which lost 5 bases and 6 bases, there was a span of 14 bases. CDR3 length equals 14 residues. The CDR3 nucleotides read TGTGCCACCAGTGCAGGACTGTCATCTGATACGCAGTATTTT. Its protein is CATSAGLSSDTQYF.

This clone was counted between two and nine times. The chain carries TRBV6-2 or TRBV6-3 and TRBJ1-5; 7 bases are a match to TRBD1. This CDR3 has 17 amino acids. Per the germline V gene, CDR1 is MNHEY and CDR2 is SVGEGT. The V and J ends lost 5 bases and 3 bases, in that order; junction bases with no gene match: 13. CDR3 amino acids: CASSTYPGGADNQPQHF. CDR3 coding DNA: TGTGCCAGCAGTACCTACCCAGGGGGGGCGGACAATCAGCCCCAGCATTTT.